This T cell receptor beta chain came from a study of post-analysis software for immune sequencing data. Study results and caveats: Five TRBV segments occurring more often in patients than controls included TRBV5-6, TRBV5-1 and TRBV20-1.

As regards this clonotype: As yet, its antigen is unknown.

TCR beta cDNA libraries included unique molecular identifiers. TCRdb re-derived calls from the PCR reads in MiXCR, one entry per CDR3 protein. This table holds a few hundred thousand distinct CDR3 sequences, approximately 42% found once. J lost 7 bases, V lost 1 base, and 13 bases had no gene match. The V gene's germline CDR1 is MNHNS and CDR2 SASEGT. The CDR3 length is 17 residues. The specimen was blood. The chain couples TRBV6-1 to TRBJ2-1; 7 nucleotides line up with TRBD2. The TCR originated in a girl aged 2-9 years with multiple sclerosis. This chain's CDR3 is CASSEEGPSGIGNEQFF. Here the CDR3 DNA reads TGTGCCAGCAGTGAAGAAGGGCCCAGCGGGATAGGTAATGAGCAGTTCTTC.